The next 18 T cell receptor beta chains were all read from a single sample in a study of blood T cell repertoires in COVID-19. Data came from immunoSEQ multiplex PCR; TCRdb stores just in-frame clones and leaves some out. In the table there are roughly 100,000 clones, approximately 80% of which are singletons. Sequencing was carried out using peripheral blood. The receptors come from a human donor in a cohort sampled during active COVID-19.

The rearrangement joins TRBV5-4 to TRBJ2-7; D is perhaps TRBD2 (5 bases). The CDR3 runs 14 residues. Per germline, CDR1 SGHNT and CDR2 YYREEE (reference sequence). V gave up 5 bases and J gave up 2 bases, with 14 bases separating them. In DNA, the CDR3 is TGTGCCAGCAGTTCAGCGGCCAGACCCTACGAGCAGTACTTC. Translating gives CASSSAARPYEQYF.

The CDR3 is CASSNTGSNYGYTF. In nucleotides, the CDR3 is TGTGCCAGCAGCAATACAGGGTCCAACTATGGCTACACCTTC. The gene calls are TRBV11-2 and TRBJ1-2; TRBD1 might be the D (6 bases). CDR3 length: 14 amino acids. Germline V CDR1 and CDR2: SGHAT, FQNNGV. Trimming left V 5 bases short and J 2 bases short, with 12 bases between.

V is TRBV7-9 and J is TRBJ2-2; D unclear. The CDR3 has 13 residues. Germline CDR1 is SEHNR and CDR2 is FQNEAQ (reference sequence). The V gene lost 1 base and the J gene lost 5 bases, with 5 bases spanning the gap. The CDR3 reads CASSLVLTGELFF. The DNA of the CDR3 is TGTGCCAGCAGCTTAGTTCTAACCGGGGAGCTGTTTTTT.

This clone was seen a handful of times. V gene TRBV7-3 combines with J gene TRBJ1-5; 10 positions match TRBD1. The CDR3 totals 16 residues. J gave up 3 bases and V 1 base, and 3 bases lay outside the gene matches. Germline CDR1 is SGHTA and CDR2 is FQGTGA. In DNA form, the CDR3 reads TGTGCCAGCAGCTTAAGTGACAGGGGGCCCAATCAGCCCCAGCATTTT. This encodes CASSLSDRGPNQPQHF.

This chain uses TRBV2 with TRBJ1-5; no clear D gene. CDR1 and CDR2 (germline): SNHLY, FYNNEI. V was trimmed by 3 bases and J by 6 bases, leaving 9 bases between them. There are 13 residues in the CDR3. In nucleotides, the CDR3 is TGTGCCAGCAGTGACAGGATAGGTCAGCCCCAGCATTTT. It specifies CASSDRIGQPQHF.

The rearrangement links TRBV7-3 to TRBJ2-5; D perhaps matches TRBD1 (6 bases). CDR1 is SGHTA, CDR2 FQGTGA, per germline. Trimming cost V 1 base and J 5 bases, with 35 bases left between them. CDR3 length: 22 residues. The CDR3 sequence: CASSLNSVEYTKEGVVSETQYF. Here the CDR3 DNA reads TGTGCCAGCAGCTTAAATTCGGTTGAGTATACAAAAGAGGGGGTCGTGTCCGAGACCCAGTACTTC.

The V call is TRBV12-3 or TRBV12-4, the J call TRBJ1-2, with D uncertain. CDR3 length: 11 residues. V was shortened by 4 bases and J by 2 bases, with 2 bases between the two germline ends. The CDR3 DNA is TGTGCCAGCAGTTCGAACTATGGCTACACCTTC. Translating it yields CASSSNYGYTF.

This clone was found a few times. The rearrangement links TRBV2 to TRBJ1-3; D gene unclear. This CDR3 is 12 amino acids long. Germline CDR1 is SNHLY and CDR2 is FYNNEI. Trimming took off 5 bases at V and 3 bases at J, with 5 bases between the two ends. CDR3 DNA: TGTGCCAGCAGTTCTTTTGGAAACACCATATATTTT. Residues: CASSSFGNTIYF.

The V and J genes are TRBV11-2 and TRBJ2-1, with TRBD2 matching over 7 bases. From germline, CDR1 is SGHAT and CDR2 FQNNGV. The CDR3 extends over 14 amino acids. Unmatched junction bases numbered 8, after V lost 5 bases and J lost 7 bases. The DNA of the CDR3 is TGTGCCAGCAGCCTCCTCGGGGGGTCGAATGAGCAGTTCTTC. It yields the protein CASSLLGGSNEQFF. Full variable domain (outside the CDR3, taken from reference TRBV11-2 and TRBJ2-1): EAGVAQSPRYKIIEKRQSVAFWCNPISGHATLYWYQQILGQGPKLLIQFQNNGVVDDSQLPKDRFSAERLKGVDSTLKIQPAKLEDSAVYLCASSLLGGSNEQFFGPGTRLTVL.

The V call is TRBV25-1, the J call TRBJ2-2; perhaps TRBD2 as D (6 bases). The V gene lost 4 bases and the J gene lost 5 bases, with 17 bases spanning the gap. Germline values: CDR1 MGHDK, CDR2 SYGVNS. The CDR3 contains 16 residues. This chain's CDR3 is CASSGEGLEKTGELFF. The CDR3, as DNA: TGTGCCAGCAGTGGAGAGGGACTGGAGAAAACCGGGGAGCTGTTTTTT. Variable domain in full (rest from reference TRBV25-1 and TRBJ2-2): EADIYQTPRYLVIGTGKKITLECSQTMGHDKMYWYQQDPGMELHLIHYSYGVNSTEKGDLSSESTVSRIRTEHFPLTLESARPSHTSQYLCASSGEGLEKTGELFFGEGSRLTVL.

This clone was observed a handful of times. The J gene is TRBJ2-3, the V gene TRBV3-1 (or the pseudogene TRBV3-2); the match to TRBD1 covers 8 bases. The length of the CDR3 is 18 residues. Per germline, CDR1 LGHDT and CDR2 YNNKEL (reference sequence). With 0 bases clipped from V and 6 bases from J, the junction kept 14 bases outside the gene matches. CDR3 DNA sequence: TGTGCCAGCAGCCAAGATATGGCAGGGGGCCAAATAAAGGATACGCAGTATTTT. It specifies CASSQDMAGGQIKDTQYF.

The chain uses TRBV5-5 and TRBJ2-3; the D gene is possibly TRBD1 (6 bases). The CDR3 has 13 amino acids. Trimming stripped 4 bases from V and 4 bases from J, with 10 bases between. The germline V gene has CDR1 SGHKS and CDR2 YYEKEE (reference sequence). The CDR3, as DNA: TGTGCCAGCAGCGTTGAGGGGGCAGATACGCAGTATTTT. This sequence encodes CASSVEGADTQYF. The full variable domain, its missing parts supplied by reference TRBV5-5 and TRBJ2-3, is DAGVTQSPTHLIKTRGQQVTLRCSPISGHKSVSWYQQVLGQGPQFIFQYYEKEERGRGNFPDRFSARQFPNYSSELNVNALLLGDSALYLCASSVEGADTQYFGPGTRLTVL.

The CDR3 sequence is CASSYSKQGYQETQYF. Written as DNA, the CDR3 is TGTGCCAGCAGTTACTCGAAGCAGGGGTACCAAGAGACCCAGTACTTC. This chain joins TRBV6-5 and TRBJ2-5; D may be TRBD1 (6 bases). Germline loops: CDR1 MNHEY, CDR2 SVGAGI. Trimming removed 0 bases from V and 0 bases from J, with 11 bases in between. The CDR3 has 16 residues.

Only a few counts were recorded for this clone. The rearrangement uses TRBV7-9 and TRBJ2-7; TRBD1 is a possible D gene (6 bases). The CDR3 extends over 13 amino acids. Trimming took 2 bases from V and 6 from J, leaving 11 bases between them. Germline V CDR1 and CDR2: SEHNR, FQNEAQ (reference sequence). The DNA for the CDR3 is TGTGCCAGCAGCTTACAGGGGTTCCCCGAGCAGTACTTC. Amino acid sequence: CASSLQGFPEQYF.

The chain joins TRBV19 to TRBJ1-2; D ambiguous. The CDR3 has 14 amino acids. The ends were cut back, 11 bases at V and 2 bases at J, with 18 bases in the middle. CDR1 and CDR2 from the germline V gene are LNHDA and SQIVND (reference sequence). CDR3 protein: CASSRTAGNYGYTF. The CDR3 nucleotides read TGTGCCTCATCTAGGACGGCGGGGAACTATGGCTACACCTTC.

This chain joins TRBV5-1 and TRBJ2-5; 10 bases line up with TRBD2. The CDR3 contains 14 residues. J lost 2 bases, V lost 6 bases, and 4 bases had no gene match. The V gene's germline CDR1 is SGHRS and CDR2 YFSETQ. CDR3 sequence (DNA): TGCGCCAGCACGAAACTAGCGGGGCAAGAGACCCAGTACTTC. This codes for CASTKLAGQETQYF.

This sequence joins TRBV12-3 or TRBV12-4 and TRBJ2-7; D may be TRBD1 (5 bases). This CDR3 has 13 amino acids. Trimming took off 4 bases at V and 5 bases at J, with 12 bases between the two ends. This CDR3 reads CASSSPGYHEQYF. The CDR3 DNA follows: TGTGCCAGCAGTTCACCAGGGTACCACGAGCAGTACTTC.

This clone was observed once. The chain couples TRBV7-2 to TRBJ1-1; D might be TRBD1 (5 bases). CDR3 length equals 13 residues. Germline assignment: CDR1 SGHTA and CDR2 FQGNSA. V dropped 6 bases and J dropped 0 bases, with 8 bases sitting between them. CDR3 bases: TGTGCCAGCAGTTCGACAGTGAACACTGAAGCTTTCTTT. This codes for CASSSTVNTEAFF.